The T cell receptor (beta chain) described here comes from a study of T cell clonality in common variable immunodeficiency. Study-wide findings and caveats: The cause of increased CVID clonality remains unclear without subpopulation sequencing. Compared with controls, CVID subjects had fewer shared TCRbeta clones. Common variable immunodeficiency TCR beta sequences reportedly had fewer deletions and N-nucleotide insertions.

This clone has a count of ten or more. Antigen: not known. The CDR3 extends 3 residues past the end of the read, so its final part is completed from the germline J gene. V was pared by 8 bases and J by 7 bases, with 12 bases between. Germline V gives CDR1 MDHEN, CDR2 SYDVKM. The length of the CDR3 is 13 residues. Assay used: immunoSEQ multiplex PCR; TCRdb lists only in-frame clones, some missing. This record lists fewer than 50,000 clones, none seen once only, and the top ten clones contain around 1.4%. J is TRBJ1-6 and V is TRBV28; a possible D gene is TRBD1 (6 bases). The sample was peripheral blood mononuclear cells. This TCR was recovered from a person between 18 and 70 years old in good health. CDR3 region: CASGEGGNSPLHF. The sequenced part of the CDR3 DNA is TGTGCCAGCGGGGAGGGGGGGAATTCACCC.